This TCR beta chain was profiled in a study of blood T cell repertoires in COVID-19. Study processing details: It was from reference gene primer amplification that nucleated cell counts were estimated. Generated by immunoSEQ multiplex PCR, the TCRdb table keeps only in-frame clones and is missing some. V and J calls and clone size come straight from that table; D and trimming were deduced from the DNA. The sample lists tens of thousands of clones; roughly nine tenths were seen once. Germline V lookup: CDR1 LNHNV, CDR2 YYDKDF (reference sequence). Deletions cut 0 bases from V and 3 bases from J, with 6 bases between. The CDR3 consists of 14 residues.

This receptor was taken from a man at least 80 years old in a cohort sampled during active COVID-19. Sequenced sample: peripheral blood. The chain joins TRBV15 to TRBJ1-5, with unresolved D. The CDR3 region is CATSRDVNNQPQHF. In DNA, the CDR3 is TGTGCCACCAGCAGAGATGTAAACAATCAGCCCCAGCATTTT.